The T cell receptor beta chain described here comes from a study of T cell repertoires in aging, cancer and after chemotherapy. Turning to the study itself: Pre- and post-chemotherapy samples were paired from chronic lymphocytic leukemia patients treated with fludarabine- or bendamustine-based regimens. The full dataset contained several million TCR reads.

Trimming removed 6 bases at V and 5 bases at J, with 16 bases between. The CDR3 extends over 14 amino acids. Germline V gene lookup returns CDR1 LNHDA and CDR2 SQIVND (reference sequence). Study conclusions and caveats: In each cancer cohort, median generation probability increased across chemotherapy, suggesting thymic output rebounded.

Multiplex touch-down PCR with TRB-A/B primers amplified rearranged V-D-J TRB sequences. TCRdb processed the multiplex PCR reads anew with MiXCR; each CDR3 protein has one entry. The table lists about 2,500 distinct CDR3 sequences, 45% to 75% of them singletons, with more than 65% in the top ten. Amplification of TCR beta used genomic DNA extracted from peripheral blood. About this clonotype: The antigen is undetermined.

The TCR was taken from a human donor with a blood cancer. Sequencing input: blood. The V call is TRBV19, the J call TRBJ1-2, with D tentatively TRBD1 (5 bases). DNA for the CDR3: TGTGCCAGTAGAAAAGAGGGGCAGAAGTATGGCTACACCTTC. Its translation: CASRKEGQKYGYTF.